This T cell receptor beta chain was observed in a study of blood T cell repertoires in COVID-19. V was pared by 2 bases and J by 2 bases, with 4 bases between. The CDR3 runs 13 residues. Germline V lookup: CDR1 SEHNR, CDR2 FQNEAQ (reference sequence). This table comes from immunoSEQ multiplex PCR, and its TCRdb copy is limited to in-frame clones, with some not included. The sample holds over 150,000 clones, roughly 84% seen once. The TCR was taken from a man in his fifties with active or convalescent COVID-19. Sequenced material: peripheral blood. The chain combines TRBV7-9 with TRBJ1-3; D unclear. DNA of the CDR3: TGTGCCAGCAGCTTACGTACTGGAAACACCATATATTTT. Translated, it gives CASSLRTGNTIYF.